The entry below gives a single T cell receptor beta chain sequence along with its context. Its antigen is not known. This sample is drawn from a study of cytomegalovirus exposure and HLA in healthy donors. General observations from the study: Productive status was seen about 87% or about 30% of the time for most TCR beta V segments in an earlier analysis. Some segments of the V type, notably TRBV6-2 and TRBV6-3, were excluded as indistinguishable.

CDR1 and CDR2 (germline): MGHDK, SYGVNS. Trimming at V came to 1 base and at J to 4 bases, leaving 14 bases not matched to a gene. This CDR3 has 18 amino acids. Amplification used 60 Vbeta primers and 13 Jbeta primers. TCRdb's table, derived via immunoSEQ multiplex PCR, lists solely in-frame clones and lacks some. The data hold fewer than 90,000 clones, with about 77% observed a single time. Sequencing was carried out using PBMCs. This TCR was recovered from a male donor in good health and CMV-seropositive. The chain joins TRBV25-1 to TRBJ1-2; TRBD1 agrees at 8 bases. CDR3 amino acids: CASSEFASAGGEAYGYTF. The DNA for the CDR3 is TGTGCCAGCAGTGAATTTGCGTCGGCAGGGGGCGAGGCCTATGGCTACACCTTC.